This TCR beta chain was found in a study of blood T cell repertoires in COVID-19. At the level of the study: Italy, Spain and the United States were the sources of the convalescent and acute COVID-19 samples.

Per the authors' pipeline: Quantification of nucleated cells was approximated via reference gene primer amplification. Produced via immunoSEQ multiplex PCR; TCRdb's table is partial and in-frame only. The V and J calls and clone size are taken from that table; D and trimming were inferred from the DNA. Of approximately 340,000 clones listed, 65% to 85% are singletons. This sequence originates from a young man with active or convalescent COVID-19. Specimen: peripheral blood.

The CDR3 is CASRESGVGQETQYF. CDR3 DNA sequence: TGTGCCAGCAGAGAGAGCGGGGTTGGCCAAGAGACCCAGTACTTC. The V gene is TRBV6-5, the J gene TRBJ2-5, with 7 nucleotides matching TRBD2. The CDR3 covers 15 residues. The germline V gene has CDR1 MNHEY and CDR2 SVGAGI. V gave up 6 bases and J gave up 1 base; unmatched junction bases: 8.